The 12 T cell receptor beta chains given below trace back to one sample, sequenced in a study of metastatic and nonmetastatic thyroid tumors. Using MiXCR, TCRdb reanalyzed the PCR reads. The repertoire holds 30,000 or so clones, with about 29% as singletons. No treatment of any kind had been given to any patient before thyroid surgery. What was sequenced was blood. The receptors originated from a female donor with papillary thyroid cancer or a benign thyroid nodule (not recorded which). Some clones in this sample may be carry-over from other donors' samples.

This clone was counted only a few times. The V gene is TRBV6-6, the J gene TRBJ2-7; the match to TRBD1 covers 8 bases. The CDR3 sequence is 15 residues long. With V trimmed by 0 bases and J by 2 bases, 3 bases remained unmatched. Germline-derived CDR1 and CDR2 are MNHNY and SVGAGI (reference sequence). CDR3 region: CASSYSQGAAYEQYF. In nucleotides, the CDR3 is TGTGCCAGCAGTTACTCGCAGGGGGCAGCCTACGAGCAGTACTTC.

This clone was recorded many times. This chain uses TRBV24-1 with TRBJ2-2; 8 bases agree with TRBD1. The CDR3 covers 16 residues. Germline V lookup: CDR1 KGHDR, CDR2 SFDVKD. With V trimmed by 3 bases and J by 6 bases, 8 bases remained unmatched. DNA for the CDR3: TGTGCCACCAGTGATCCCGGACAGGGAACGGCCGGGGAGCTGTTTTTT. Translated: CATSDPGQGTAGELFF.

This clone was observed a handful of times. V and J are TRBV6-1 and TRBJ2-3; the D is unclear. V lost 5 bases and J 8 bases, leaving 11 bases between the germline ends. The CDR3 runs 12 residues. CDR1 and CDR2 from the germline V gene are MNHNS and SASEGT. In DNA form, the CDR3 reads TGTGCCAGCAGTTCGGGTTACTGTACGCAGTATTTT. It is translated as CASSSGYCTQYF.

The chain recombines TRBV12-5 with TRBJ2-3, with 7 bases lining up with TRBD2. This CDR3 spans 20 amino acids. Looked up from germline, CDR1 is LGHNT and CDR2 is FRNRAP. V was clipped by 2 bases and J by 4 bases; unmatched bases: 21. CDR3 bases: TGTGCTAGTGGTTTGCCCGCCGTAAAAAAGCGGGATGGCCAGGCAGATACGCAGTATTTT. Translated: CASGLPAVKKRDGQADTQYF. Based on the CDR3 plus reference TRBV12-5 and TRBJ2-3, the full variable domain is DARVTQTPRHKVTEMGQEVTMRCQPILGHNTVFWYRQTMMQGLELLAYFRNRAPLDDSGMPKDRFSAEMPDATLATLKIQPSEPRDSAVYFCASGLPAVKKRDGQADTQYFGPGTRLTVL.

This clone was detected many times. CDR3 DNA sequence: TGTGCCAGCAGCGCCGCCACCGGGACAGGGGCCACAGATACGCAGTATTTT. It encodes CASSAATGTGATDTQYF. The chain recombines TRBV9 with TRBJ2-3, with TRBD1 matching over 10 bases. This CDR3 is 17 amino acids long. CDR1 SGDLS and CDR2 YYNGEE come from the germline V gene. Germline trimming cut 3 bases from V and 2 bases from J; bases unmatched to any gene: 9.

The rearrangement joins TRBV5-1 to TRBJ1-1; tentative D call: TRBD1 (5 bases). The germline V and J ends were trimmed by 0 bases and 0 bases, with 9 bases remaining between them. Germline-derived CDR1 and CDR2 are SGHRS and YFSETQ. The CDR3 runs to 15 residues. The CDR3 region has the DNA TGCGCCAGCAGCTTGGCCACAGGTATGAACACTGAAGCTTTCTTT. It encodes CASSLATGMNTEAFF.

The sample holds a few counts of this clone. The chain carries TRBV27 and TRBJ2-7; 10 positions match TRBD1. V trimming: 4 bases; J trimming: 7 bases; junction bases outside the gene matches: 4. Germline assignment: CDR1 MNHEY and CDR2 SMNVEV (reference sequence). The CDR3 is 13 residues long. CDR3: CASSWDRGNEQYF. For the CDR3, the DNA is TGTGCCAGCAGTTGGGACAGGGGAAATGAGCAGTACTTC.

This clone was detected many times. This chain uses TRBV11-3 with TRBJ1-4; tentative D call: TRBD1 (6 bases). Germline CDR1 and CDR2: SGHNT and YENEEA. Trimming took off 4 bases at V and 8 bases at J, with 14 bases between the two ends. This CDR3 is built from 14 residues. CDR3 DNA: TGTGCCAGCAGCTCACAGGGACGAGTAGAAAAACTGTTTTTT. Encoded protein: CASSSQGRVEKLFF.

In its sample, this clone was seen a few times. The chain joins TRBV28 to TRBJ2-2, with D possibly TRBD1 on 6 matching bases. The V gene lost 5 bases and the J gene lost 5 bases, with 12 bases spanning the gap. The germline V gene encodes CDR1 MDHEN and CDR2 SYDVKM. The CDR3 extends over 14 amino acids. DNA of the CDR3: TGTGCCAGCAGTCTCCGGGACAAGACCGGGGAGCTGTTTTTT. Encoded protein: CASSLRDKTGELFF.

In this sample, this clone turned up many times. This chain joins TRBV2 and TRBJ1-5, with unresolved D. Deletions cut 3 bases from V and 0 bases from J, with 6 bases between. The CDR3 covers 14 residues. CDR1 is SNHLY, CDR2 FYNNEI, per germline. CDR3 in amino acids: CASSDPDSNQPQHF. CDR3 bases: TGTGCCAGCAGTGATCCGGATAGCAATCAGCCCCAGCATTTT.

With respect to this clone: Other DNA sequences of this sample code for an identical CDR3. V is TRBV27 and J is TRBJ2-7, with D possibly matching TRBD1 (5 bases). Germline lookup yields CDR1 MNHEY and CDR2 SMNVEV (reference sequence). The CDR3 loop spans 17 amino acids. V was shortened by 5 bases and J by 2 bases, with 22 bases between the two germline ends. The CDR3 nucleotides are TGTGCCAGCAGTACAAAAGGGCAGGGAACCCCGACCTACGAGCAGTACTTC. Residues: CASSTKGQGTPTYEQYF.

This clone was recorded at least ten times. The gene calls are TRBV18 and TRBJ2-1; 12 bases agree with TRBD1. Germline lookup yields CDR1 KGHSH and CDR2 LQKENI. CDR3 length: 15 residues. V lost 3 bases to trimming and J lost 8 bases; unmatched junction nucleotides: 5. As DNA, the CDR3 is TGTGCCAGCTCACCCCCAGGGACAGGGGGCGATGAGCAGTTCTTC. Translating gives CASSPPGTGGDEQFF.